These T cell receptor beta chains were read from a single sample in a study of blood T cell repertoires in COVID-19. Some clones are missing from TCRdb's copy, which holds only in-frame ones; the method was immunoSEQ multiplex PCR. The sample includes hundreds of thousands of clones, around nine tenths of them seen just once. The sequenced sample was PBMCs or T cells enriched from blood (not recorded which). Receptors originate from a woman aged 25-40 years who had been exposed to COVID-19. CDR3s include the opening cysteine and the closing phenylalanine or tryptophan. A D gene is named only where the DNA matches it firmly. Clone size appears in some rows only: once, few, many, or a class for an expanded clone.

d_gene,j_gene,abundance,v_gene,CDR3nt,CDR3aa
TRBD1,TRBJ1-2,-,TRBV7-2,TGTGCCAGCAGCCCCTGGACAGGGGGGAACTATGGCTACACCTTC,CASSPWTGGNYGYTF
-,TRBJ1-6,-,TRBV3-1/TRBV3-2,TGTGCCAGCAGCCCTACAGGGAGCTCCTATAATTCACCCCTCCACTTT,CASSPTGSSYNSPLHF
TRBD1,TRBJ1-3,-,TRBV2,TGTGCCAGCGAGGGACAGGGAAACACCATATATTTT,CASEGQGNTIYF
-,TRBJ1-2,-,TRBV6-6,TGTGCCAGCAGTTACTCGACAAGTAACTATGGCTACACCTTC,CASSYSTSNYGYTF
TRBD1,TRBJ1-5,-,TRBV19,TGTGCCAGTAGTACGGGACAGGCGGGAAATAGCAATCAGCCCCAGCATTTT,CASSTGQAGNSNQPQHF
TRBD1,TRBJ2-7,-,TRBV13,TGTGCCAGCAGCTTAGGACAGGGGGCTGACTACGAGCAGTACTTC,CASSLGQGADYEQYF
TRBD2,TRBJ2-3,-,TRBV5-8,TGTGCCAGCAGCTTTGGGACTAGCGGGAGAAGCACAGATACGCAGTATTTT,CASSFGTSGRSTDTQYF
TRBD1,TRBJ2-7,-,TRBV5-1,TGCGCCAGCAGCTTCCCGGGACAGGGTGCGTACGAGCAGTACTTC,CASSFPGQGAYEQYF
-,TRBJ2-1,-,TRBV5-1,TGCGCCAGCAGCTTGGCCCTTATAGAGCCTGATGAGCAGTTCTTC,CASSLALIEPDEQFF
TRBD1,TRBJ1-2,-,TRBV3-1/TRBV3-2,TGTGCCAGCAGCCGTATACCAGGGGGAGGCTATGGCTACACCTTC,CASSRIPGGGYGYTF
-,TRBJ1-6,-,TRBV29-1,TGCAGCGTTGCAGACAGTCAAAATTCACCCCTCCACTTT,CSVADSQNSPLHF
TRBD1,TRBJ1-2,-,TRBV6-5,TGTGCCACCCAGGGGCAGGGGGCGACCTTCTATGGCTACACCTTC,CATQGQGATFYGYTF
-,TRBJ1-3,-,TRBV14,TGTGCCAGCAGCCAAGAATACGGGTTCGGAAACACCATATATTTT,CASSQEYGFGNTIYF
-,TRBJ1-1,-,TRBV2,TGTGCCAGCAGTGAAATGCAGGGCGGTATCACTGAAGCTTTCTTT,CASSEMQGGITEAFF
-,TRBJ2-7,-,TRBV11-1,TGTGCCAGCAGCTCAACGACAGGATCCTACGAGCAGTACTTC,CASSSTTGSYEQYF
TRBD2,TRBJ2-7,-,TRBV5-1,TGCGCCAGCAGCCTCGGACTAGCGGGGGGCCGTTCCTACGAGCAGTACTTC,CASSLGLAGGRSYEQYF
-,TRBJ1-6,few,TRBV27,TGTGCCAGCAGTTTATCGTGGCAGGGAGGGACCTATAATTCACCCCTCCACTTT,CASSLSWQGGTYNSPLHF
-,TRBJ1-4,-,TRBV6-5,TGTGCCAGCTCCCAGGGCAGGGGAAATGAAAAACTGTTTTTT,CASSQGRGNEKLFF
TRBD2,TRBJ2-5,once,TRBV9,TGTGCCAGCAGCGTGGGCGGGGGGGCTCAAGAGACCCAGTACTTC,CASSVGGGAQETQYF
-,TRBJ1-2,-,TRBV27,TGTGCCAGCAGCTTTGGGGGCCTAGGTGGCTACACCTTC,CASSFGGLGGYTF
TRBD1,TRBJ2-7,few,TRBV3-1/TRBV3-2,TGTGCCAGCAGCCAAGATACCGGGACAGGGGACGACGAGCAGTACTTC,CASSQDTGTGDDEQYF
TRBD1,TRBJ2-1,once,TRBV5-1,TGCGCCAGCAGCTTGCTAACAGGGGTCGCGGATGAGCAGTTCTTC,CASSLLTGVADEQFF
-,TRBJ1-1,few,TRBV27,TGTGCCAGCAGTATTACAGGGAAGTCTGAAGCTTTCTTT,CASSITGKSEAFF
TRBD1,TRBJ1-2,-,TRBV6-5,TGTGCCAGCGAAGGACAGGGGGCGATGGGCTACACCTTC,CASEGQGAMGYTF
TRBD2,TRBJ2-3,-,TRBV5-1,TGCGCCAGCAGCTCCCTCAGCGGACTAGGAATGACAGATACGCAGTATTTT,CASSSLSGLGMTDTQYF
-,TRBJ2-7,-,TRBV9,TGTGCCAGCAGCGTAGGTAGCAGGGGCCCATCCTACGAGCAGTACTTC,CASSVGSRGPSYEQYF
-,TRBJ1-1,-,TRBV7-8,TGTGCCAGCAGCTTATTCGGGGGGGACACTGAAGCTTTCTTT,CASSLFGGDTEAFF
-,TRBJ1-1,few,TRBV20-1,TGCAGTGCTAGTTCCGGGGGAACTGAAGCTTTCTTT,CSASSGGTEAFF